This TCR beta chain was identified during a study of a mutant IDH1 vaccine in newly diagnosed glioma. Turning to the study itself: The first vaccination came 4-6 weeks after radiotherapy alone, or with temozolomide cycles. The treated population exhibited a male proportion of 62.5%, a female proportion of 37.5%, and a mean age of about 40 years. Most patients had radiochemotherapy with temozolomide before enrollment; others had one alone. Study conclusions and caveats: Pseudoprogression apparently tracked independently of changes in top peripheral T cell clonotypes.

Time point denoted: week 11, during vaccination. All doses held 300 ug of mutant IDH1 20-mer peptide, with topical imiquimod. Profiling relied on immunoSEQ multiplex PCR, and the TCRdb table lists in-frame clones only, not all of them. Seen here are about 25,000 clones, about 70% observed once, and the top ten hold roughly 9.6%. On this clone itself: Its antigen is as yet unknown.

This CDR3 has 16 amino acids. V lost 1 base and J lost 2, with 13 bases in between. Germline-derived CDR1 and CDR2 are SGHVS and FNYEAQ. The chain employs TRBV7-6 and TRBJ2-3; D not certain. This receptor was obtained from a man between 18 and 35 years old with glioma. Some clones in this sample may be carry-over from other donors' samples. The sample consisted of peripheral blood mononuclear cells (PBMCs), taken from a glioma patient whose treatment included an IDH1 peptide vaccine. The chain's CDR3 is CASSLEPGFYTDTQYF. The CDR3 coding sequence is TGTGCCAGCAGCTTAGAGCCAGGTTTCTACACAGATACGCAGTATTTT.